A selection of T cell receptor beta chains follows, all from one sample in a study of beta chain features in type 1 diabetes. Sequenced by immunoSEQ multiplex PCR; TCRdb stores in-frame clones only, minus some. The repertoire holds around 310,000 clones, with 13% as singletons. The sequencing input was naive CD4+ T cells from blood. These receptors all stem from a young woman with type 1 diabetes. Both conserved end residues are part of each CDR3. The D gene is left open where the match is weak. Size is stated for part of the rows, as once, few or many counts, or as a class when the clone is expanded.

j_call	d_call	clone_size	v_call	cdr3_length	cdr3_nt	cdr3_aa
TRBJ1-2	NA	once	TRBV6-5	13	TGTGCCAGCAGGGTAGACAGTAACTATGGCTACACCTTC	CASRVDSNYGYTF
TRBJ2-1	NA	NA	TRBV5-1	12	TGCGCCAGCAGCTTGCCGGAGGGAGAGCAGTTCTTC	CASSLPEGEQFF
TRBJ1-2	NA	few	TRBV27	12	TGTGCCAGCAGAACGAGGAACTATGGCTACACCTTC	CASRTRNYGYTF
TRBJ2-7	NA	few	TRBV28	14	TGTGCCAGCAGTTGGCAGGGAAGCTCCTACGAGCAGTACTTC	CASSWQGSSYEQYF
TRBJ2-1	TRBD2	NA	TRBV30	18	TGTGTCCTTCTGATCCCTAGGCCCTTAGCGGGACTGGTGAATGAGCAGTTCTTC	CVLLIPRPLAGLVNEQFF
TRBJ2-1	NA	NA	TRBV5-1	14	TGCGCCAGCAGCTCCGCCTACAGGGTCAATGAGCAGTTCTTC	CASSSAYRVNEQFF
TRBJ2-7	TRBD1	few	TRBV18	14	TGTGCCAGCTCACCGGACAGGAGACCCTACGAGCAGTACTTC	CASSPDRRPYEQYF
TRBJ1-1	TRBD1	NA	TRBV14	17	TGTGCCAGCAGCCAAGATAGAGGCAGGGGGAGGTTCACTGAAGCTTTCTTT	CASSQDRGRGRFTEAFF
TRBJ1-2	NA	few	TRBV5-4	13	TGTGCCAGCAGCTTGAGTCTAGGGAGCGGCTACACCTTC	CASSLSLGSGYTF
TRBJ1-1	NA	NA	TRBV7-2	15	TGTGCCAGCAGCCCTCCGGAGAAACTGAACACTGAAGCTTTCTTT	CASSPPEKLNTEAFF
TRBJ1-2	TRBD1	NA	TRBV5-4	12	TGTGCCAGCAGCTTACAGGGGTCGGGCTACACCTTC	CASSLQGSGYTF
TRBJ2-4	NA	NA	TRBV5-1	14	TGCGCCAGCAGCTTCAGCGGCGCCAAAAACATTCAGTACTTC	CASSFSGAKNIQYF
TRBJ2-1	TRBD2	NA	TRBV2	14	TGTGCCAGCAGCAATACACGAACTAGCGGGATTGTGTTCTTC	CASSNTRTSGIVFF
TRBJ2-2	NA	few	TRBV5-4	15	TGTGCCAGCAGCTTCGCACAGGGGAACACCGGGGAGCTGTTTTTT	CASSFAQGNTGELFF
TRBJ2-1	TRBD2	NA	TRBV18	15	TGTGCCAGCTCACCTTCGGGACTAGCGGGAGAATTTTGTGTCTTC	CASSPSGLAGEFCVF
TRBJ2-1	NA	few	TRBV6-5	15	TGTGCCAGCACTGCGGGACTGAGCTCCTACAATGAGCAGTTCTTC	CASTAGLSSYNEQFF
TRBJ2-5	TRBD1	NA	TRBV5-1	15	TGCGCCAGCAGCTCCCCAGGGGGCGAACGTGAGACCCAGTACTTC	CASSSPGGERETQYF
TRBJ2-1	TRBD2	NA	TRBV5-4	13	TGTGCCAGCAGCGGGGGACTAGCCAATGAGCAGTTCTTC	CASSGGLANEQFF
TRBJ1-3	NA	few	TRBV7-9	13	TGTGCCACCGGACAGATCTCTGGAAACACCATATATTTT	CATGQISGNTIYF